Listed below are T cell receptor beta chains from one sample, sequenced in a study of identical twins. TCRdb re-called the 5' RACE reads through MiXCR, storing one row per CDR3 protein. Here the sample spans approximately 250,000 distinct CDR3 sequences, 6% to 7% being singletons. These same records also appear under a second study, on T cells expressing NK-cell markers.

Material for sequencing was CD8+ T cells sorted from blood. These receptor sequences come from a young woman in good health. CDR3s include the opening cysteine and the closing phenylalanine or tryptophan. The D gene is left open where the match is weak. Not all rows give a size; the values are once, few, many and, for expanded clones, a class.

D gene	clone size	V gene	J gene	CDR3 protein	CDR3 DNA
.	few	TRBV20-1	TRBJ2-1	CSARDGLSGEQFF	TGCAGTGCTAGGGACGGCTTGAGCGGTGAGCAGTTCTTC
TRBD1	many	TRBV5-6	TRBJ2-7	CASEKGDRGPYEQYF	TGTGCCAGCGAAAAAGGGGACAGGGGTCCCTACGAGCAGTACTTC
.	few	TRBV19	TRBJ2-7	CASSIRDGGSYEQYF	TGTGCCAGTAGTATACGGGACGGAGGTAGCTACGAGCAGTACTTC
.	few	TRBV20-1	TRBJ1-1	CSATKNTEAFF	TGCAGTGCTACAAAGAACACTGAAGCTTTCTTT
.	few	TRBV7-8	TRBJ2-7	CASSSGRLVYEQYF	TGTGCCAGCAGCTCAGGGCGGCTAGTCTACGAGCAGTACTTC
TRBD1	.	TRBV11-3	TRBJ2-3	CASSEQGADTQYF	TGTGCCAGCAGCGAACAGGGGGCAGATACGCAGTATTTT
TRBD2	.	TRBV6-5	TRBJ2-7	CASSYGRAADEQYF	TGTGCCAGCAGTTATGGGAGGGCCGCCGACGAGCAGTACTTC
.	.	TRBV30	TRBJ2-7	CAWSAGFNYEQYF	TGTGCCTGGAGCGCGGGATTTAACTACGAGCAGTACTTC
.	.	TRBV4-3	TRBJ2-6	CASSQEGQSGANVLTF	TGCGCCAGCAGCCAAGAAGGACAGTCTGGGGCCAACGTCCTGACTTTC
.	.	TRBV6-5	TRBJ1-1	CASSYLGRNTEAFF	TGTGCCAGCAGTTACCTTGGACGGAACACTGAAGCTTTCTTT
.	many	TRBV10-3	TRBJ2-7	CASAAGTNEQYF	TGTGCCAGCGCCGCGGGGACCAACGAGCAGTACTTC
.	.	TRBV6-5	TRBJ2-6	CASSYEAPWGGGANVLTF	TGTGCCAGCAGTTACGAAGCACCCTGGGGTGGTGGGGCCAACGTCCTGACTTTC
.	few	TRBV30	TRBJ2-3	CAGADTDTQYF	TGTGCCGGGGCAGACACAGATACGCAGTATTTT
.	few	TRBV9	TRBJ2-1	CASSPAGLSWNEQFF	TGTGCCAGCAGCCCTGCCGGACTGTCCTGGAATGAGCAGTTCTTC